This passage covers 30 T cell receptor beta chains from one sample sequenced in a study of identical twins' blood T cells. One entry per CDR3 protein results from TCRdb running MiXCR on the 5' RACE reads. The table includes 300,000 to 450,000 distinct CDR3 sequences, about 28% detected once. The sample consisted of PBMCs. These receptors originate from a woman aged 18-49 years in good health.

The chain is built from TRBV20-1 and TRBJ1-1; D is uncertain. V lost 6 bases and J lost 10, with 18 bases in between. The CDR3 sequence is 12 residues long. The germline V gene has CDR1 DFQATT and CDR2 SNEGSKA (reference sequence). The CDR3 loop reads CSASDTPVGAFF. CDR3 DNA: TGCAGTGCGTCAGACACGCCCGTGGGAGCTTTCTTT.

V usage is TRBV20-1 and J usage is TRBJ1-4; the D gene is possibly TRBD1 (5 bases). The V gene's germline CDR1 is DFQATT and CDR2 SNEGSKA (reference sequence). The CDR3 is 15 amino acids. Trimming left V 3 bases short and J 5 bases short, with 16 bases between. The CDR3: CSARPNRGWNEKLFF. CDR3 nucleotides: TGCAGTGCTAGGCCCAATCGGGGGTGGAATGAAAAACTGTTTTTT.

This clonotype occurred a few times. V is TRBV7-2 and J is TRBJ2-1, with 8 nucleotides matching TRBD2. CDR3 size: 15 residues. Unmatched junction bases numbered 9, after V lost 2 bases and J lost 9 bases. Germline CDR1 reads SGHTA; CDR2 reads FQGNSA. CDR3 loop: CASSLQGLANGEQFF. The CDR3 region has the DNA TGTGCCAGCAGCTTACAAGGACTAGCAAACGGTGAGCAGTTCTTC.

This clonotype was counted between two and nine times. The genes are TRBV20-1 and TRBJ1-2; D uncertain. Germline loops: CDR1 DFQATT, CDR2 SNEGSKA (reference sequence). The CDR3 extends over 10 amino acids. The V end lost 5 bases, the J end lost 8 bases, and 9 bases lay between the germline ends. CDR3 nucleotide sequence: TGCAGTGCTGTAACCCGAGGCTACACCTTC. Amino acid sequence: CSAVTRGYTF.

This rearrangement joins TRBV2 to TRBJ2-3; 7 nucleotides match TRBD1. The germline CDR1 and CDR2 sequences are SNHLY and FYNNEI. This CDR3 spans 15 amino acids. V shed 5 bases and J 2 bases; nucleotides not matched to a gene: 7. DNA for the CDR3: TGTGCCAGCAGTAGGGACAGAGAAGACACAGATACGCAGTATTTT. As protein: CASSRDREDTDTQYF. Based on the CDR3 plus reference TRBV2 and TRBJ2-3, the full variable domain is EPEVTQTPSHQVTQMGQEVILRCVPISNHLYFYWYRQILGQKVEFLVSFYNNEISEKSEIFDDQFSVERPDGSNFTLKIRSTKLEDSAMYFCASSRDREDTDTQYFGPGTRLTVL.

This clonotype was seen a few times. This chain links TRBV5-6 with TRBJ1-3, with D maybe TRBD1 (5 bases). CDR3 length equals 15 residues. V lost 4 bases and J lost 0, with 11 bases in between. Germline V gives CDR1 SGHDT, CDR2 YYEEEE. The CDR3: CASSRSGASGNTIYF. CDR3 DNA sequence: TGTGCCAGCAGCCGATCCGGGGCCTCTGGAAACACCATATATTTT. The full variable domain, rest sourced from reference TRBV5-6 and TRBJ1-3, is DAGVTQSPTHLIKTRGQQVTLRCSPKSGHDTVSWYQQALGQGPQFIFQYYEEEERQRGNFPDRFSGHQFPNYSSELNVNALLLGDSALYLCASSRSGASGNTIYFGEGSWLTVV.

Of note for this clonotype: Being one base from a much bigger clone, this may be a read error. The chain links TRBV11-3 to TRBJ1-4; D gene uncertain. Germline V gene lookup returns CDR1 SGHNT and CDR2 YENEEA. The CDR3 runs to 14 residues. CDR3 DNA: TGTTCCAGCAGCCCCGCCGGCACTAATGAAAAACTGTTTTTT. Translation: CSSSPAGTNEKLFF.

This chain joins TRBV6-6 and TRBJ2-7; D is unresolved. V was pared by 5 bases and J by 3 bases, with 17 bases between. Germline V lookup: CDR1 MNHNY, CDR2 SVGAGI (reference sequence). The CDR3 sequence is 15 residues long. The CDR3, as DNA: TGTGCCAGCAGTGCTAATAAGGCCTCAAACTACGAGCAGTACTTC. Translation gives CASSANKASNYEQYF.

This sequence joins TRBV14 and TRBJ2-1, with 7 bases aligning to TRBD1. V gave up 4 bases and J gave up 15 bases; unmatched junction bases: 15. The CDR3 consists of 14 residues. Germline-derived CDR1 and CDR2 are SGHDN and FVKESK. In DNA, the CDR3 is TGTGCCAGCAGCCCAACGATGCAAGGGACAGCCATGTTCTTC. Translated, it gives CASSPTMQGTAMFF.

This clonotype was seen a few times. The V and J genes are TRBV29-1 and TRBJ1-1, with D unclear. The length of the CDR3 is 13 residues. Germline CDR1 is SQVTM and CDR2 is ANQGSEA. Deletions cut 4 bases from V and 1 base from J, with 10 bases between. DNA for the CDR3: TGCAGCGTTGCTTTCAATGGGAACACTGAAGCTTTCTTT. Translation: CSVAFNGNTEAFF. Full variable domain (outside the CDR3, taken from reference TRBV29-1 and TRBJ1-1): SAVISQKPSRDICQRGTSLTIQCQVDSQVTMMFWYRQQPGQSLTLIATANQGSEATYESGFVIDKFPISRPNLTFSTLTVSNMSPEDSSIYLCSVAFNGNTEAFFGQGTRLTVV.

Remarks on this clonotype: One end of the junction is discordant with germline, which a read error may explain. The chain uses TRBV9 and TRBJ1-1, with a tentative D call TRBD1 (6 bases). The CDR3 has 13 amino acids. Per the germline V gene, CDR1 is SGDLS and CDR2 is YYNGEE. In DNA, the CDR3 is TGTGTCAGCAGCCCAGGGGTTAACACTGAAGCTTTCTTT. This encodes CVSSPGVNTEAFF.

This clonotype was seen ten or more times. The rearrangement joins TRBV12-3 or TRBV12-4 to TRBJ1-4; no clear D. The CDR3 runs to 16 residues. Trimming cost V 6 bases and J 6 bases, with 20 bases left between them. CDR3 sequence: CASSKHEIGYDEKLFF. The DNA for the CDR3 is TGTGCCAGCAGCAAACATGAAATAGGGTATGATGAAAAACTGTTTTTT.

The chain is built from TRBV5-4 and TRBJ1-4; D uncertain. The CDR3 has 12 residues. Trimming removed 2 bases at V and 5 bases at J, with 4 bases between. The germline V gene encodes CDR1 SGHNT and CDR2 YYREEE (reference sequence). The DNA of the CDR3 is TGTGCCAGCAGCTTACCCAATGAAAAACTGTTTTTT. This gives the protein CASSLPNEKLFF.

This clonotype was recorded at least ten times. The chain has TRBV28 and TRBJ2-7, with D tentatively TRBD2 (5 bases). Deletions cut 2 bases from V and 6 bases from J, with 11 bases between. Germline loops: CDR1 MDHEN, CDR2 SYDVKM. The CDR3 sequence is 13 residues long. As DNA, the CDR3 is TGTGCCAGCAGTTTACTAACCGAGGGCGAGCAGTACTTC. This encodes CASSLLTEGEQYF.

About this clonotype: A read error may explain this, as a much larger clone is one base away. Here the CDR3 omits its conserved ending phenylalanine or tryptophan, so a read error is the likely source. The chain recombines TRBV9 with TRBJ1-1; TRBD1 is a possible D gene (6 bases). There are 13 residues in the CDR3. V lost 4 bases, J lost 5 bases, and 12 bases lay in between. Germline V gene lookup returns CDR1 SGDLS and CDR2 YYNGEE. The CDR3 nucleotides read TGTGCCAGCAGCTTATCCCAGGGGACTGAAGCTTTCTCT. Translation gives CASSLSQGTEAFS.

V usage is TRBV6-5 and J usage is TRBJ1-4; 8 positions match TRBD1. Looked up from germline, CDR1 is MNHEY and CDR2 is SVGAGI. This CDR3 is built from 19 residues. V gave up 2 bases and J gave up 5 bases; unmatched junction bases: 16. The CDR3 region is CASSYRFLSRQGSNEKLFF. The CDR3 nucleotides are TGTGCCAGCAGTTACCGGTTTTTATCAAGACAGGGGTCGAATGAAAAACTGTTTTTT.

The chain uses TRBV25-1 and TRBJ1-1; 9 bases match TRBD1. Germline assignment: CDR1 MGHDK and CDR2 SYGVNS. The CDR3 spans 14 residues. Trimming removed 4 bases from V and 7 bases from J; junction bases left unmatched: 7. CDR3 in DNA: TGTGCCAGCAGTGCCAGACGACAGGGGGGTGAAGCTTTCTTT. Translated: CASSARRQGGEAFF. The full variable domain, completed using reference TRBV25-1 and TRBJ1-1, is EADIYQTPRYLVIGTGKKITLECSQTMGHDKMYWYQQDPGMELHLIHYSYGVNSTEKGDLSSESTVSRIRTEHFPLTLESARPSHTSQYLCASSARRQGGEAFFGQGTRLTVV.

This clonotype was recorded a few times. The chain carries TRBV2 and TRBJ1-5; D might be TRBD1 (6 bases). Germline values: CDR1 SNHLY, CDR2 FYNNEI. Trimming cost V 7 bases and J 4 bases, with 17 bases left between them. This CDR3 has 15 amino acids. The CDR3: CASTSQGGRNQPQHF. The CDR3, as DNA: TGTGCCAGCACCTCTCAAGGGGGAAGGAATCAGCCCCAGCATTTT.

This chain joins TRBV5-1 and TRBJ1-1; D remains unclear. The CDR3 spans 15 residues. V shed 0 bases and J shed 3 bases, with 12 bases lying between them. The germline CDR1 and CDR2 sequences are SGHRS and YFSETQ. The CDR3 sequence is CASSLVPNGDTEAFF. DNA for the CDR3: TGCGCCAGCAGCTTGGTACCAAACGGAGACACTGAAGCTTTCTTT.

V usage is TRBV11-3 and J usage is TRBJ2-1, with TRBD2 identical over 14 bases. Germline CDR1 reads SGHNT; CDR2 reads YENEEA. The CDR3 totals 17 residues. V shed 5 bases, J shed 4 bases, and the junction held 7 bases outside the gene matches. CDR3 loop: CASSPGLAGGPYNEQFF. In DNA form, the CDR3 reads TGTGCCAGCAGCCCAGGACTAGCGGGGGGTCCTTACAATGAGCAGTTCTTC.

About this clonotype: This is likely an artifact of a read error, given a far larger clone one base away. The chain has TRBV11-3 and TRBJ1-1; D is unclear. CDR3 size: 13 residues. CDR1 SGHNT and CDR2 YENEEA come from the germline V gene. CDR3 protein: CASNLAVNTEAFF. CDR3 coding DNA: TGTGCCAGCAACTTAGCAGTGAACACTGAAGCTTTCTTT.

The V call is TRBV20-1, the J call TRBJ1-1; possible D gene TRBD1, 5 bases. V was trimmed by 4 bases and J by 0 bases, leaving 12 bases between them. Germline V CDR1 and CDR2: DFQATT, SNEGSKA (reference sequence). The CDR3 is 14 residues long. The CDR3 loop reads CSAKNQGMNTEAFF. The CDR3 DNA is TGCAGTGCTAAAAATCAGGGAATGAACACTGAAGCTTTCTTT.

In its sample, this clonotype was seen many times. The V call is TRBV5-1, the J call TRBJ2-7; D gene unclear. Trimming took 1 base from V and 6 from J, leaving 2 bases between them. Germline V lookup: CDR1 SGHRS, CDR2 YFSETQ. The CDR3 runs 10 residues. The chain's CDR3 is CASSLCEQYF. CDR3 nucleotide sequence: TGCGCCAGCAGCTTGTGCGAGCAGTACTTC.

V and J are TRBV5-1 and TRBJ2-3, with a possible D match to TRBD1 (6 bases). Germline loops: CDR1 SGHRS, CDR2 YFSETQ. The CDR3 loop spans 14 amino acids. Trimming left V 2 bases short and J 5 bases short, with 12 bases between. The CDR3 bases are TGCGCCAGCAGCTTCACAGGGTGGGGAGATACGCAGTATTTT. Encoded protein: CASSFTGWGDTQYF.

This clonotype was counted ten times or more. The CDR3 loop reads CASSLKTDTQYF. The CDR3 region has the DNA TGTGCCAGCAGCTTAAAAACAGATACGCAGTATTTT. V is TRBV7-2 and J is TRBJ2-3; no firm D call. This CDR3 region has 12 residues. Looked up from germline, CDR1 is SGHTA and CDR2 is FQGNSA. The V and J ends lost 2 bases and 3 bases respectively, with 3 bases between them.

In this sample, this clonotype turned up a few times. This rearrangement joins TRBV20-1 to TRBJ1-5; 7 positions match TRBD1. V dropped 6 bases and J dropped 0; count of bases not matched to a gene: 5. The CDR3 is 14 residues long. The germline CDR1 and CDR2 sequences are DFQATT and SNEGSKA (reference sequence). In DNA form, the CDR3 reads TGCAGTGCCCCGACAGGGAATAGCAATCAGCCCCAGCATTTT. Protein product: CSAPTGNSNQPQHF.

In this sample, this clonotype turned up a few times. V and J are TRBV19 and TRBJ1-1; the match to TRBD1 covers 8 bases. Germline CDR1 and CDR2: LNHDA and SQIVND (reference sequence). The CDR3 totals 12 residues. The J segment lost 13 bases and the V segment lost 4 bases, leaving 8 bases of the junction unmatched. The CDR3 is CASSTGDRSYFF. For the CDR3, the DNA is TGTGCCAGTAGTACGGGGGACAGGAGTTATTTCTTT.

This clonotype showed up many times. The chain combines TRBV3-1 with TRBJ1-1; 7 bases map to TRBD1. Trimming cost V 6 bases and J 1 base; bases outside gene matches: 5. The CDR3 is 14 amino acids. Germline V gene sequence: CDR1 LGHDT, CDR2 YNNKEL (reference sequence). The CDR3, as DNA: TGTGCCAGCAGGTTAGCAGGGGGGAACACTGAAGCTTTCTTT. Protein: CASRLAGGNTEAFF.

This clonotype was counted a few times. V usage is TRBV20-1 and J usage is TRBJ2-7; 11 bases map to TRBD2. The germline CDR1 and CDR2 sequences are DFQATT and SNEGSKA (reference sequence). The V segment lost 6 bases and the J segment 6 bases; nucleotides outside the gene matches: 7. This CDR3 contains 13 residues. The CDR3 region is CSAGLAGSLEQYF. As DNA, the CDR3 is TGCAGTGCAGGACTAGCGGGCTCCCTCGAGCAGTACTTC.

This clonotype was counted a few times. V is TRBV7-2 and J is TRBJ1-2, with no clear D. This CDR3 region has 16 residues. V lost 1 base and J lost 2, with 14 bases in between. CDR1 is SGHTA, CDR2 FQGNSA, per germline. The CDR3 protein is CASSLGLLRGNYGYTF. The CDR3 nucleotides read TGTGCCAGCAGCTTAGGGCTGTTACGGGGAAACTATGGCTACACCTTC.